This T cell receptor beta chain was documented in a study of Graves' ophthalmopathy and Graves' hyperthyroidism. Turning to the study itself: Peripheral blood was gathered at first diagnosis, ahead of any treatment whatsoever.

For donors with ophthalmopathy, the disease showed moderate-to-severe activity, reached CAS ≥3 and NOSPECS ≥4, and had lasted under 3 months. TCR beta CDR3 regions were amplified from RNA transcripts. After a first-round RT-PCR with HTBI primers, a second-round multiplex PCR was run. One entry per CDR3 protein results from TCRdb running MiXCR on the multiplex PCR reads. Of 500,000 to 800,000 distinct CDR3 sequences in the sample, 35% to 45% were seen once. Germline assignment: CDR1 MRHNA and CDR2 SNTAGT. V lost 6 bases to trimming and J lost 1 base, with 15 bases between them. The CDR3 length is 15 residues. This clonotype has a count of ten or more.

The specimen was peripheral blood. The sequence was collected from an adult man with Graves' ophthalmopathy. The chain recombines TRBV6-4 with TRBJ2-5; possibly TRBD1 or TRBD2 for D (5 bases each). CDR3 sequence (DNA): TGTGCCAGCAGCGAGAAAGCCGGGACCCAAGAGACCCAGTACTTC. Encoded protein: CASSEKAGTQETQYF.